This is a list of T cell receptor beta chains from one sample in a study of human T cells and chemical hapten exposure. TCRdb passed the RACE reads through MiXCR, listing each CDR3 protein once. The table lists 150,000 to 200,000 distinct CDR3 sequences, around a quarter of them singletons. This specimen was whole blood, taken in connection with sensitization to the hapten diphenylcyclopropenone (DPC). These receptors originate from a woman in her forties with alopecia areata. Some clones in this sample may be carry-over from other donors' samples. The CDR3 runs from the conserved cysteine through the conserved F or W. The order of the fields is clone size, D gene, J gene, V gene, CDR3 protein, CDR3 DNA. The D gene is left open where the match is weak. Part of the rows lack a size; the others show once, few, many or a class for expanded clones.

few,TRBD2,TRBJ2-5,TRBV27,CASSLRGGLGETQYF,TGTGCCAGCAGTTTACGGGGGGGTCTTGGAGAGACCCAGTACTTC
few,NA,TRBJ1-1,TRBV5-1,CASSYGGEGTEAFF,TGCGCCAGCAGCTACGGGGGCGAGGGCACTGAAGCTTTCTTT
NA,NA,TRBJ2-1,TRBV29-1,CSVGPGDIEQFF,TGCAGCGTTGGCCCGGGGGACATTGAGCAGTTCTTC
many,TRBD1,TRBJ2-7,TRBV6-5,CASSYTGDYEQYF,TGTGCCAGCAGTTACACAGGGGACTACGAGCAGTACTTC
many,NA,TRBJ1-6,TRBV12-3/TRBV12-4,CASTSRGGGGSSPLHF,TGTGCCAGCACCTCCCGGGGGGGAGGGGGAAGTTCACCCCTCCACTTT
NA,TRBD2,TRBJ2-5,TRBV7-9,CASSQSRLAGKETQYF,TGTGCCAGCAGCCAAAGTCGACTAGCGGGAAAAGAGACCCAGTACTTC
few,TRBD1,TRBJ1-1,TRBV5-1,CASSVGTGEEAFF,TGCGCCAGCAGCGTCGGGACAGGAGAGGAAGCTTTCTTT
NA,NA,TRBJ2-2,TRBV6-6,CASTPPGGGTGELFF,TGTGCCAGCACCCCCCCGGGGGGCGGCACCGGGGAGCTGTTTTTT
few,TRBD1,TRBJ1-5,TRBV20-1,CSALGQGDYSNQPQHF,TGCAGTGCTCTTGGACAGGGAGATTATAGCAATCAGCCCCAGCATTTT
NA,NA,TRBJ1-2,TRBV6-5,CASSSGEGLYGYTF,TGTGCCAGCAGTTCGGGCGAGGGGCTATATGGCTACACCTTC
few,TRBD2,TRBJ2-3,TRBV7-2,CASSQLWGGFTDTQYF,TGTGCCAGCAGCCAATTGTGGGGAGGGTTCACAGATACGCAGTATTTT
many,NA,TRBJ1-4,TRBV7-8,CASSSAGAATNEKLFF,TGTGCCAGCAGCTCCGCGGGAGCTGCAACTAATGAAAAACTGTTTTTT
once,NA,TRBJ2-4,TRBV7-3,CASSNGQGGGYIQYF,TGTGCCAGCAGCAACGGACAGGGCGGGGGGTACATTCAGTACTTC
NA,TRBD2,TRBJ2-7,TRBV29-1,CSVEDRERGISYEQYF,TGCAGCGTTGAAGATCGGGAGCGGGGAATCTCCTACGAGCAGTACTTC
few,TRBD2,TRBJ2-5,TRBV29-1,CSVEGGTSDQETQYF,TGCAGCGTTGAAGGGGGGACTAGCGACCAAGAGACCCAGTACTTC
NA,NA,TRBJ2-1,TRBV7-2,CASSSLTGAYNEQFF,TGTGCCAGCAGCTCCCTAACGGGGGCCTACAATGAGCAGTTCTTC
NA,TRBD1,TRBJ1-5,TRBV7-9,CASSFQGAYQPQHF,TGTGCCAGCAGCTTTCAGGGGGCATATCAGCCCCAGCATTTT